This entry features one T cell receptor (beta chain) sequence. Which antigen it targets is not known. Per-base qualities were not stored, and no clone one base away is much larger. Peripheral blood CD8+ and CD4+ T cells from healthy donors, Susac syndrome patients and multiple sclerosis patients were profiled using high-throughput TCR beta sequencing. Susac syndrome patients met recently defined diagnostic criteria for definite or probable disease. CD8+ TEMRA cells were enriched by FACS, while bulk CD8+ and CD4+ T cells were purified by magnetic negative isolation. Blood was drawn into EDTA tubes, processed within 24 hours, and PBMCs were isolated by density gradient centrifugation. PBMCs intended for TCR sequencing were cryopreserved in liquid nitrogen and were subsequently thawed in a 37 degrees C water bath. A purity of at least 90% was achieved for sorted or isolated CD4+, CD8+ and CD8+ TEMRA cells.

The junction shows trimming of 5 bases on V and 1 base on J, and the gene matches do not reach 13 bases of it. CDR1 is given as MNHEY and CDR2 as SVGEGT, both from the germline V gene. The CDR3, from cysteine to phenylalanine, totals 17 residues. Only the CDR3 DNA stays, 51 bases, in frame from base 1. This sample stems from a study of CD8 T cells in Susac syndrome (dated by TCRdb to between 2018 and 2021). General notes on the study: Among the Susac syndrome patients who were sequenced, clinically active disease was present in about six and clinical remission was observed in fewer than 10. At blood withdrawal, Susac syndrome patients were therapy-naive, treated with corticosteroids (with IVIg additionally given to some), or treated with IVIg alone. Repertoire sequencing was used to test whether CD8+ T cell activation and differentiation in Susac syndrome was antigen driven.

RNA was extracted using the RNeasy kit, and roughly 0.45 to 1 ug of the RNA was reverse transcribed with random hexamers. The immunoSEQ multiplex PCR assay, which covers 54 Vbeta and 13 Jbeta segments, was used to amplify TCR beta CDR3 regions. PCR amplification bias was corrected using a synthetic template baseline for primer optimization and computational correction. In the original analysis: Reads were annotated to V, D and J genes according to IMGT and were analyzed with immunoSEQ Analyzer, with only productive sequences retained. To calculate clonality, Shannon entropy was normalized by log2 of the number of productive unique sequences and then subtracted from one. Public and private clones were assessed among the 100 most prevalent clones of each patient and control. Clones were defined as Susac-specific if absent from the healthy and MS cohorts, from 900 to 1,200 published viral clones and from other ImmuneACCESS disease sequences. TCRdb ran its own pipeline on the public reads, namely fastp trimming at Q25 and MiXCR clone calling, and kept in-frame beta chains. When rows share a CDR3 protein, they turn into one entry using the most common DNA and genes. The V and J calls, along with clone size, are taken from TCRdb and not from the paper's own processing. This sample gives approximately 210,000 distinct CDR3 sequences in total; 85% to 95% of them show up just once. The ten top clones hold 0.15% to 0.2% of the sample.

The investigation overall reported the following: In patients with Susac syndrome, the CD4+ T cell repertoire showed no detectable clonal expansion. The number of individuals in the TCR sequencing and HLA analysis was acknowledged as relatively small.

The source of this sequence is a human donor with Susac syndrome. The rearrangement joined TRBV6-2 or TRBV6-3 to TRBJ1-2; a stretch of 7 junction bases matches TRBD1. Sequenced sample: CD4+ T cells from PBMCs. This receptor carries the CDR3 CASSDPGQRSLNYGYTF. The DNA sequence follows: TGTGCCAGCAGTGATCCGGGACAGCGTTCTCTTAACTATGGCTACACCTTC.